The TCR beta chain described here comes from a study of T cells in localized non-small cell lung cancer. This clone was counted between two and nine times. Repertoires were generated with immunoSEQ multiplex PCR, while TCRdb's copy carries only in-frame clones and drops some. This sample has around 79,000 clones, with around 80% found just once. The receptor comes from a man aged 35-75 years with stage II squamous cell lung carcinoma. The sample was PBMCs, taken before any cancer treatment.

The CDR3 bases are TGTGCCAGCGAGGGACAGGGAGACATTCAGTACTTC. Residues: CASEGQGDIQYF. The chain uses TRBV6-1 and TRBJ2-4; 9 positions match TRBD1. Germline-derived CDR1 and CDR2 are MNHNS and SASEGT. This CDR3 comprises 12 residues. J was trimmed by 8 bases and V by 8 bases; bases with no gene match: 4.